Following are 6 T cell receptor beta chains from one sample sequenced in a study of CD8+CD57+ T cells in acquired aplastic anemia (dated by TCRdb to 2016 to 2019). The sequencer listed for this sample is Illumina HiSeq 2000. Genomic DNA served as template for TCR beta VDJ combination and CDR3 sequence profiling. The raw public data were reprocessed by TCRdb itself: fastp quality trimming at Q25, MiXCR clonotype calling, in-frame beta chains only. Rows with one shared CDR3 protein collapse into an entry with the most common genes and DNA. The sample data list about 160,000 distinct CDR3 sequences, and 70% to 75% of these were observed just once. Clones ranked in the top ten supply 35% to 50% of the sample. Flow cytometry had shown CD8+CD57+ cell expansion in the patients selected for sequencing. The sample taken for sequencing was sorted CD4+, CD8+, or CD8+CD57+ T cells (not recorded which) from PBMCs. The receptors here all came from a human donor with aplastic anemia.

The chain couples TRBV29-1 to TRBJ2-2, with no clear D. The germline V gene has CDR1 SQVTM and CDR2 ANQGSEA. V gave up 7 bases and J gave up 0 bases, with 12 bases separating them. There are 14 residues in the CDR3. CDR3 sequence: CSAPLPSNTGELFF. In nucleotides, the CDR3 is TGCAGCGCCCCCCTTCCTTCGAACACCGGGGAGCTGTTTTTT.

V and J are TRBV5-1 and TRBJ2-3; the D gene is possibly TRBD2 (6 bases). The V gene's germline CDR1 is SGHRS and CDR2 YFSETQ. Trimming left V 2 bases short and J 6 bases short, with 10 bases between. CDR3 length: 13 residues. The CDR3 nucleotides are TGCGCCAGCAGCTTCCTGAGCGGGGATACGCAGTATTTT. Its protein product is CASSFLSGDTQYF.

This rearrangement joins TRBV15 to TRBJ1-6, with TRBD1 as a possible D gene (6 bases). CDR3 length equals 15 residues. The germline V gene has CDR1 LNHNV and CDR2 YYDKDF (reference sequence). Deletions cut 3 bases from V and 5 bases from J, with 11 bases between. The CDR3 nucleotides read TGTGCCACCAGCAGTGAGGGGGGCGATAATTCACCCCTCCACTTT. This encodes CATSSEGGDNSPLHF.

This rearrangement joins TRBV10-1 to TRBJ2-1; 9 bases fit TRBD2. CDR1 is WNHNN, CDR2 SYGVQD, per germline (reference sequence). The CDR3 totals 15 residues. With 6 bases clipped from V and 10 bases from J, the junction kept 13 bases outside the gene matches. The CDR3 loop reads CASRASREGRGEQFF. CDR3 bases: TGCGCCAGCAGGGCCTCGCGGGAGGGCCGGGGGGAGCAGTTCTTC.

Details on this clonotype: The germline gene is not matched at one end of the junction; a read error may be the cause. The CDR3 spells CASSSLRQTAPSF. The CDR3 DNA follows: TGTGCCAGCAGCTCCCTTCGACAAACCGCCCCAAGCTTC. This chain links TRBV7-3 with TRBJ2-5; D is unresolved. Germline assignment: CDR1 SGHTA and CDR2 FQGTGA. This CDR3 has 13 amino acids.

The chain uses TRBV2 and TRBJ2-5; TRBD1 aligns across 10 bases. The V and J ends lost 5 bases and 2 bases, in that order; junction bases with no gene match: 5. The CDR3 length is 15 residues. CDR1 and CDR2 (germline): SNHLY, FYNNEI. CDR3 DNA: TGTGCCAGCAGTCGGGACAGGGGACTTCAAGAGACCCAGTACTTC. This sequence encodes CASSRDRGLQETQYF.